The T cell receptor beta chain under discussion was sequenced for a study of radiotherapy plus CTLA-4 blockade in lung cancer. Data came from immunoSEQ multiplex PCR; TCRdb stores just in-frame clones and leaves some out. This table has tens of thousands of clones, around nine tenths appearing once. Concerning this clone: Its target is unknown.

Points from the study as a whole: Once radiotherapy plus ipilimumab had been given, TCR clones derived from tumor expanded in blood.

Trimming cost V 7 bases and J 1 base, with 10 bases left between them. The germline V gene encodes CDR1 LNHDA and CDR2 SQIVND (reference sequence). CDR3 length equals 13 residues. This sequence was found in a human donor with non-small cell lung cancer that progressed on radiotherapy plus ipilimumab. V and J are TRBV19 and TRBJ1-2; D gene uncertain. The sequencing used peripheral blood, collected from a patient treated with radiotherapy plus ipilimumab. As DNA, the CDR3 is TGTGCCAGTACCGCAAGTCTTAACTATGGCTACACCTTC. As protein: CASTASLNYGYTF. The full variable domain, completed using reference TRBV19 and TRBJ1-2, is DGGITQSPKYLFRKEGQNVTLSCEQNLNHDAMYWYRQDPGQGLRLIYYSQIVNDFQKGDIAEGYSVSREKKESFPLTVTSAQKNPTAFYLCASTASLNYGYTFGSGTRLTVV.